Listed here are 21 T cell receptor beta chains from one sample, sequenced in a study of T cell responses to AZD1222 COVID-19 vaccine. Repertoires were generated with immunoSEQ multiplex PCR, while TCRdb's copy carries only in-frame clones and drops some. The sample includes 100,000 to 120,000 clones, about 94% of them seen just once. Sequencing was performed on peripheral blood, taken 28 days after the second AZD1222 dose. These receptors were obtained from an adult who received the AZD1222 COVID-19 vaccine.

This clone was observed a single time. The V and J genes are TRBV6-5 and TRBJ1-5, with a weak D call TRBD1 (5 bases). The V gene lost 4 bases and the J gene lost 2 bases, with 12 bases spanning the gap. The CDR3 has 15 amino acids. CDR1 MNHEY and CDR2 SVGAGI come from the germline V gene. The CDR3 region has the DNA TGTGCCAGCAGTTCCAGGGCCGGGGGCAATCAGCCCCAGCATTTT. It is translated as CASSSRAGGNQPQHF.

This chain uses TRBV6-5 with TRBJ2-7, with 8 bases that match TRBD1. Trimming removed 2 bases from V and 4 bases from J; junction bases left unmatched: 10. The CDR3 is made up of 16 amino acids. Germline lookup yields CDR1 MNHEY and CDR2 SVGAGI. The CDR3 coding sequence is TGTGCCAGCAGTTACACCCCGGGACAGGCAAATTACGAGCAGTACTTC. It encodes CASSYTPGQANYEQYF.

CDR3 coding DNA: TGTGCCAGTAGTATTACGCTGGGTCGAGGCAATGAGCAGTTCTTC. Its protein product is CASSITLGRGNEQFF. The chain recombines TRBV19 with TRBJ2-1; no definite D call. With 3 bases removed from V and 6 bases from J, the gap between germline ends came to 15 bases. CDR1 LNHDA and CDR2 SQIVND come from the germline V gene (reference sequence). This CDR3 is built from 15 residues. The full variable domain, with the rest looked up from reference TRBV19 and TRBJ2-1, is DGGITQSPKYLFRKEGQNVTLSCEQNLNHDAMYWYRQDPGQGLRLIYYSQIVNDFQKGDIAEGYSVSREKKESFPLTVTSAQKNPTAFYLCASSITLGRGNEQFFGPGTRLTVL.

This clone was seen only once. The rearrangement joins TRBV5-8 to TRBJ1-2, with 9 bases aligning to TRBD1. The V gene end was trimmed by 1 base and the J gene end by 5 bases; junction bases not matched to a gene: 9. Germline CDR1 and CDR2: SGHTS and YDEGEE. The CDR3 loop spans 16 amino acids. The CDR3 sequence: CASSLTGGQSPYGYTF. The CDR3 DNA is TGTGCCAGCAGCTTGACAGGGGGCCAAAGCCCATATGGCTACACCTTC.

V gene TRBV7-2 combines with J gene TRBJ1-5; the D gene is possibly TRBD1 (5 bases). The germline V gene encodes CDR1 SGHTA and CDR2 FQGNSA. Trimming pared 5 bases from V and 12 bases from J, leaving 20 bases between. This CDR3 contains 14 residues. Written as DNA, the CDR3 is TGTGCCAGCAGCCTCGGAGGGACTCCCAAGCTCCAGCATTTT. Its protein product is CASSLGGTPKLQHF.

The chain recombines TRBV4-2 with TRBJ1-4; D may be TRBD1 (6 bases). CDR1 LGHNA and CDR2 YNFKEQ come from the germline V gene. CDR3 length equals 15 residues. The germline V and J ends were trimmed by 0 bases and 4 bases, with 9 bases remaining between them. The CDR3 sequence: CASSQDSGVNEKLFF. CDR3 sequence (DNA): TGTGCCAGCAGCCAAGACTCAGGGGTTAATGAAAAACTGTTTTTT.

The J gene is TRBJ2-7, the V gene TRBV6-6, with 7 nucleotides matching TRBD1. Germline values: CDR1 MNHNY, CDR2 SVGAGI (reference sequence). V was clipped by 4 bases and J by 3 bases; unmatched bases: 6. This CDR3 has 14 residues. The CDR3 reads CASSSDRQGYEQYF. The DNA for the CDR3 is TGTGCCAGCAGTTCTGATCGACAGGGCTACGAGCAGTACTTC.

The chain employs TRBV5-6 and TRBJ2-7; 7 nucleotides match TRBD2. This CDR3 has 14 residues. V lost 4 bases and J lost 2; bases outside the gene matches: 6. Germline V lookup: CDR1 SGHDT, CDR2 YYEEEE. The CDR3 DNA reads TGTGCCAGCAGCCCCAGCGGGGTGACCTACGAGCAGTACTTC. It is translated as CASSPSGVTYEQYF.

The chain is built from TRBV6-1 and TRBJ1-1, with no clear D. Germline lookup yields CDR1 MNHNS and CDR2 SASEGT. Trimming removed 2 bases from V and 9 bases from J, with 19 bases in between. This CDR3 comprises 15 residues. The CDR3: CASSEHIEAASKAFF. CDR3 in DNA: TGTGCCAGCAGTGAACACATCGAGGCAGCCAGTAAAGCTTTCTTT.

The genes are TRBV5-1 and TRBJ1-2; 7 positions match TRBD1. Germline CDR1 and CDR2: SGHRS and YFSETQ. The CDR3 consists of 14 residues. V was pared by 1 base and J by 3 bases, with 3 bases of the junction left unmatched. The CDR3 loop reads CASSLLRGDYGYTF. The CDR3 nucleotides read TGCGCCAGCAGCTTGCTCAGGGGGGACTATGGCTACACCTTC.

V gene TRBV11-2 combines with J gene TRBJ1-1; the D gene is possibly TRBD1 (6 bases). CDR3 length: 16 residues. V lost 5 bases to trimming and J lost 4 bases, with 20 bases between them. Per germline, CDR1 SGHAT and CDR2 FQNNGV. The CDR3 here is CASSRSAGGRFTEAFF. The CDR3 DNA is TGTGCCAGCAGCCGCTCGGCGGGGGGCAGGTTCACTGAAGCTTTCTTT.

V is TRBV29-1 and J is TRBJ2-1; 8 bases align to TRBD1. The trim removed 4 bases at V and 3 bases at J, leaving 2 bases unmatched. Germline CDR1 reads SQVTM; CDR2 reads ANQGSEA. The CDR3 length is 13 residues. CDR3 coding DNA: TGCAGCGTTGGGACAGGGAACTACAATGAGCAGTTCTTC. This gives the protein CSVGTGNYNEQFF.

This chain connects TRBV5-1 to TRBJ1-1; D is ambiguous. V lost 5 bases, J lost 1 base, and 9 bases lay in between. CDR3 length: 13 amino acids. CDR1 is SGHRS, CDR2 YFSETQ, per germline. CDR3 DNA: TGCGCCAGCAGTGTATCCCCGAACACTGAAGCTTTCTTT. This gives the protein CASSVSPNTEAFF.

The gene calls are TRBV15 and TRBJ1-4; 8 bases line up with TRBD1. V lost 3 bases to trimming and J lost 0 bases; unmatched junction nucleotides: 0. The CDR3 consists of 15 residues. CDR1 and CDR2 (germline): LNHNV, YYDKDF (reference sequence). CDR3 in DNA: TGTGCCACCAGCAGGACAGGGGCAACTAATGAAAAACTGTTTTTT. This sequence encodes CATSRTGATNEKLFF.

The chain links TRBV2 to TRBJ1-1; TRBD1 aligns across 7 bases. V lost 3 bases to trimming and J lost 1 base; unmatched junction nucleotides: 5. The germline CDR1 and CDR2 sequences are SNHLY and FYNNEI. This CDR3 spans 15 amino acids. CDR3 DNA sequence: TGTGCCAGCAGTGACCCCCAGGGGGGGAACACTGAAGCTTTCTTT. Encoded protein: CASSDPQGGNTEAFF.

The chain recombines TRBV29-1 with TRBJ2-1; D not resolved. The germline V and J ends were trimmed by 3 bases and 0 bases, with 21 bases remaining between them. Germline V gene data show CDR1 as SQVTM and CDR2 as ANQGSEA. CDR3 length: 18 amino acids. The CDR3: CSVDPLIAQRSSYNEQFF. CDR3 coding DNA: TGCAGCGTTGATCCCCTGATTGCACAGCGAAGCTCCTACAATGAGCAGTTCTTC.

The chain combines TRBV5-1 with TRBJ1-6; 11 bases align to TRBD1. The CDR3 runs 14 residues. Germline assignment: CDR1 SGHRS and CDR2 YFSETQ. The V and J ends lost 6 bases and 9 bases, in that order; junction bases with no gene match: 5. The CDR3 spells CASKLDRGLSPLHF. The DNA for the CDR3 is TGCGCCAGCAAATTGGACAGGGGGCTTTCACCCCTCCACTTT. The whole variable domain, filled in from reference TRBV5-1 and TRBJ1-6, reads KAGVTQTPRYLIKTRGQQVTLSCSPISGHRSVSWYQQTPGQGLQFLFEYFSETQRNKGNFPGRFSGRQFSNSRSEMNVSTLELGDSALYLCASKLDRGLSPLHFGNGTRLTVT.

This sequence joins TRBV19 and TRBJ1-1; a possible D gene is TRBD1 (5 bases). V lost 7 bases to trimming and J lost 5 bases, with 14 bases between them. This CDR3 spans 13 amino acids. Per the germline V gene, CDR1 is LNHDA and CDR2 is SQIVND (reference sequence). CDR3 bases: TGTGCCAGTAACCAGGGCCTTGGGACTGAAGCTTTCTTT. It is translated as CASNQGLGTEAFF.

The CDR3, as DNA: TGCGCCAGCAGCTTGACGGGACAGGGTCCGAGGACTGAAGCTTTCTTT. Amino acids: CASSLTGQGPRTEAFF. The chain couples TRBV5-1 to TRBJ1-1; 9 bases align to TRBD1. Germline V gene sequence: CDR1 SGHRS, CDR2 YFSETQ. The CDR3 is 16 residues long. Trimming removed 1 base from V and 5 bases from J; junction bases left unmatched: 9.

V gene TRBV5-4 combines with J gene TRBJ2-7; D might be TRBD2 (6 bases). Germline CDR1 reads SGHNT; CDR2 reads YYREEE (reference sequence). This CDR3 is built from 17 residues. Deletions cut 4 bases from V and 0 bases from J, with 20 bases between. This CDR3 is CASSNWGDRGSSYEQYF. The CDR3, as DNA: TGTGCCAGCAGCAATTGGGGGGATAGAGGCAGCTCCTACGAGCAGTACTTC.

J is TRBJ1-2 and V is TRBV30, with 7 bases aligning to TRBD1. Trimming removed 5 bases from V and 4 bases from J; junction bases left unmatched: 7. The germline V gene has CDR1 GTSNPN and CDR2 SVGIG (reference sequence). The CDR3 has 13 amino acids. The CDR3 DNA is TGTGCCTGGGACAGGGCCACAGGCTATGGCTACACCTTC. Translation gives CAWDRATGYGYTF. The complete variable domain, with remaining parts taken from reference TRBV30 and TRBJ1-2, reads SQTIHQWPATLVQPVGSPLSLECTVEGTSNPNLYWYRQAAGRGLQLLFYSVGIGQISSEVPQNLSASRPQDRQFILSSKKLLLSDSGFYLCAWDRATGYGYTFGSGTRLTVV.